This T cell receptor (beta chain) was profiled in a study of cytomegalovirus exposure and HLA in healthy donors. PCR primers comprised 60 Vbeta and 13 Jbeta primers. As processed by the authors: Unique TCR beta chains totaled some 80 million in a later count, with around 12 million of them shared. TCRdb keeps only in-frame clones here, not all; method: immunoSEQ multiplex PCR. D and trimming were read from the DNA, whereas the V and J calls and clone size are those reported in that table. This sample carries under 110,000 clones, around 80% of them seen once, and the ten largest clones take roughly 6%. CDR1 is GTSNPN and CDR2 is SVGIG in the germline V gene (reference sequence). Trimming took off 8 bases at V and 0 bases at J, with 14 bases between the two ends. The length of the CDR3 is 14 residues.

The sample was PBMCs. The receptor comes from a woman aged 45 to 65 in good health and CMV-seropositive. This chain connects TRBV30 to TRBJ1-3; D not certain. The CDR3 region is CARTQKHSGNTIYF. DNA of the CDR3: TGTGCCCGAACGCAAAAACACTCTGGAAACACCATATATTTT.